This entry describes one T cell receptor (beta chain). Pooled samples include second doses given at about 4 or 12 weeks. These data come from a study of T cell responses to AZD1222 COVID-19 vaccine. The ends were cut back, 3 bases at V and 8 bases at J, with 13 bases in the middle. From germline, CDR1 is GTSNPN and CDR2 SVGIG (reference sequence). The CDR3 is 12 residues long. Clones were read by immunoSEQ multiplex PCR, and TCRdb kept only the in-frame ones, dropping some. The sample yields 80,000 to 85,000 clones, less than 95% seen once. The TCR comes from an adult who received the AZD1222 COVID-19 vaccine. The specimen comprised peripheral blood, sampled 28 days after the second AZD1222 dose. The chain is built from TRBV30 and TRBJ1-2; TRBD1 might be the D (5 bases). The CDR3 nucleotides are TGTGCCTGGAGGGAGGCCCCAGGGGGCTACACCTTC. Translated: CAWREAPGGYTF. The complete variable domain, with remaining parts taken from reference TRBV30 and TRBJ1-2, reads SQTIHQWPATLVQPVGSPLSLECTVEGTSNPNLYWYRQAAGRGLQLLFYSVGIGQISSEVPQNLSASRPQDRQFILSSKKLLLSDSGFYLCAWREAPGGYTFGSGTRLTVV.